This TCR beta chain was obtained from a study of blood T cells in healthy people across ages. A second PCR of about 6 to 12 cycles used a sample-barcoded 5' primer and a J-beta primer mix. One entry per CDR3 protein results from TCRdb running MiXCR on the 5' RACE reads. The table includes approximately 600,000 distinct CDR3 sequences, 58% detected once. V was shortened by 0 bases and J by 8 bases, with 16 bases between the two germline ends. This CDR3 spans 15 amino acids. The germline V gene encodes CDR1 MNHEY and CDR2 SMNVEV (reference sequence). Total RNA, at least 5 micrograms per sample, was extracted from PBMCs.

Material for sequencing was blood. The source is a man aged 55 to 70 in good health. The chain links TRBV27 to TRBJ1-2; tentatively, D is TRBD1 (5 bases). CDR3 region: CASSLSRGTVGGYTF. As DNA, the CDR3 is TGTGCCAGCAGTTTATCGAGAGGGACGGTGGGAGGCTACACCTTC.